What follows is one TCR beta chain and its context. Its antigen is still unknown. This record comes from a study of cytomegalovirus exposure and HLA in healthy donors. General study points: An apparent linkage of common viral pathogens to several of the most significant clusters emerged in a later analysis. Earlier findings revealed that most TCR beta V segments proved productive either about 90% or about 30% of the time. It is likely that the observed cluster of highly shared sequence variants was a sequencing artifact.

13 Jbeta primers and 60 Vbeta primers were used for the PCR. TCRdb's copy holds only in-frame clones and misses some; the assay was immunoSEQ multiplex PCR. The sample lists around 140,000 clones; roughly 81% were seen once. The germline CDR1 and CDR2 sequences are SGHRS and YFSETQ. The V gene end was trimmed by 4 bases and the J gene end by 4 bases; junction bases not matched to a gene: 11. The CDR3 runs to 17 residues. The sequence was collected from a female donor in good health and CMV-seronegative. The chain couples TRBV5-1 to TRBJ2-3, with 11 nucleotides matching TRBD1. The specimen sequenced was PBMCs. DNA for the CDR3: TGCGCCAGCAGCCTCATAAGGGGACAGGGGGAAGCAGATACGCAGTATTTT. Protein product: CASSLIRGQGEADTQYF.